This TCR beta chain comes out of a study of post-analysis software for immune sequencing data. Study context: The disease courses spanned relapsing-remitting, secondary progressive and progressive-relapsing forms of multiple sclerosis. Points from the study as a whole: Elevated frequency relative to controls characterized four or five TRBV segments in patients, TRBV5-6, TRBV5-1 and TRBV20-1 among them. Those samples that were prepared in the same batch co-clustered strongly by F measure.

This clonotype came up once. The antigen remains unidentified. Unique molecular identifiers were present in the TCR beta cDNA libraries. TCRdb recomputed calls from the PCR reads with MiXCR, one row per CDR3 protein. The top ten clones hold 7.5% to 8.5% of a sample with roughly 400,000 distinct CDR3 sequences, 30% to 40% of them seen once. Germline CDR1 and CDR2: SEHNR and FQNEAQ (reference sequence). V gave up 5 bases and J gave up 4 bases, with 12 bases separating them. The CDR3 sequence is 14 residues long. The genes are TRBV7-9 and TRBJ1-5; D may be TRBD1 (5 bases). The origin of this receptor is a girl aged 2 to 10 with multiple sclerosis. The sample taken for sequencing was blood. The CDR3 nucleotides are TGTGCCAGCAGCCTAGGTTGGGGGAATCAGCCCCAGCATTTT. Amino acid sequence: CASSLGWGNQPQHF.